This T cell receptor (beta chain) was sequenced in a study of blood T cell repertoires in COVID-19. This CDR3 region has 13 residues. V was trimmed by 3 bases and J by 2 bases, leaving 7 bases between them. Germline V gene lookup returns CDR1 MNHEY and CDR2 SMNVEV (reference sequence). Here immunoSEQ multiplex PCR was the method, and the copy in TCRdb shows in-frame clones only, minus some. The sample holds about 120,000 clones, 70% to 90% seen once. The source material was peripheral blood. The sequence came from a man aged 55 to 70 with acute or convalescent COVID-19. The rearrangement joins TRBV27 to TRBJ1-2; D uncertain. The CDR3 here is CASSLSENYGYTF. The CDR3 DNA sequence: TGTGCCAGCAGTTTGTCCGAGAACTATGGCTACACCTTC.